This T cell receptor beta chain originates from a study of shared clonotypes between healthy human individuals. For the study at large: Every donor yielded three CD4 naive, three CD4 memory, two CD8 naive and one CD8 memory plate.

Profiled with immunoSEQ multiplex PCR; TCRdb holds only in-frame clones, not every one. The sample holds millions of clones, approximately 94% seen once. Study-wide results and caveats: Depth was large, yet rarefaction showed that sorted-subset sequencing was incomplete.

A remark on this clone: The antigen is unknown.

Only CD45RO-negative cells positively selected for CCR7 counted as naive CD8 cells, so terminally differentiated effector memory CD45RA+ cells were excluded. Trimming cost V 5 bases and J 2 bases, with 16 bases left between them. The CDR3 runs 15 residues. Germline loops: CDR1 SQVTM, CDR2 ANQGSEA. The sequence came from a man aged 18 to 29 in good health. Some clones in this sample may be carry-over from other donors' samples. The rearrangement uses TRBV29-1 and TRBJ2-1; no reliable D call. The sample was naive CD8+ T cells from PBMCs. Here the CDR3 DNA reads TGCAGCGTTTGGACCCTGACGGTGGCCTACAATGAGCAGTTCTTC. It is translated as CSVWTLTVAYNEQFF.